A selection of T cell receptor beta chains follows, all from one sample in a study of OX40 agonist ivuxolimab in advanced cancers. Here immunoSEQ multiplex PCR was the method, and the copy in TCRdb shows in-frame clones only, minus some. The profile shows about 58,000 clones, roughly 89% of them singletons. This specimen was CD4+ or CD8+ T cells sorted from blood, taken in a trial of the OX40 agonist ivuxolimab. All receptors derive from an adult with an advanced solid tumor such as melanoma, head and neck, liver or kidney cancer. The CDR3 runs from the conserved cysteine through the conserved F or W. A D gene is named only where the DNA matches it firmly. Size is stated for part of the rows, as once, few or many counts, or as a class when the clone is expanded.

CDR3 protein: CASSPNLGTGYGYTF
CDR3 DNA: TGCGCCAGCAGCCCAAACCTCGGGACAGGGTATGGCTACACCTTC
D gene: TRBD1
J gene: TRBJ1-2
clone size: -
V gene: TRBV5-1

CDR3 protein: CASSPGLKETQYF
CDR3 DNA: TGTGCCAGCTCACCAGGTCTAAAAGAGACCCAGTACTTC
D gene: -
J gene: TRBJ2-5
clone size: -
V gene: TRBV18

CDR3 protein: CASSPTGTRRGYTF
CDR3 DNA: TGTGCCAGCAGTCCAACCGGGACTCGAAGGGGCTACACCTTC
D gene: -
J gene: TRBJ1-2
clone size: -
V gene: TRBV2

CDR3 protein: CASSLNRGGGYTF
CDR3 DNA: TGTGCCAGCAGCTTAAACAGGGGCGGGGGCTACACCTTC
D gene: TRBD1
J gene: TRBJ1-2
clone size: -
V gene: TRBV11-2

CDR3 protein: CASSQPLAVYAEQFF
CDR3 DNA: TGCGCCAGCAGCCAACCACTAGCGGTGTACGCTGAGCAGTTCTTC
D gene: TRBD2
J gene: TRBJ2-1
clone size: -
V gene: TRBV4-1

CDR3 protein: CASGRGLAGFNEQFF
CDR3 DNA: TGTGCTAGTGGCCGCGGACTAGCGGGGTTCAATGAGCAGTTCTTC
D gene: TRBD2
J gene: TRBJ2-1
clone size: -
V gene: TRBV12-5

CDR3 protein: CASSLARTSGRASGETQYF
CDR3 DNA: TGCGCCAGCAGCTTGGCCAGGACTAGCGGGAGAGCGTCGGGTGAGACCCAGTACTTC
D gene: TRBD2
J gene: TRBJ2-5
clone size: few
V gene: TRBV5-1

CDR3 protein: CASSGHRVHEQYF
CDR3 DNA: TGTGCCAGCAGTGGACACAGGGTACACGAGCAGTACTTC
D gene: -
J gene: TRBJ2-7
clone size: -
V gene: TRBV2

CDR3 protein: CASSLGSGGLYNEQFF
CDR3 DNA: TGTGCCAGCAGTTTGGGTAGCGGGGGCCTCTACAATGAGCAGTTCTTC
D gene: TRBD2
J gene: TRBJ2-1
clone size: -
V gene: TRBV28

CDR3 protein: CASSLDRLAALGEQYF
CDR3 DNA: TGTGCCAGCAGTCTCGATCGACTAGCGGCATTGGGCGAGCAGTACTTC
D gene: TRBD2
J gene: TRBJ2-7
clone size: few
V gene: TRBV7-8

CDR3 protein: CASSFSLSSSTDTQYF
CDR3 DNA: TGTGCCAGCAGCTTCTCCCTCAGCTCCTCCACAGATACGCAGTATTTT
D gene: -
J gene: TRBJ2-3
clone size: -
V gene: TRBV7-2

CDR3 protein: CASSLGQGRTDTQYF
CDR3 DNA: TGTGCCAGCTCACTCGGCCAGGGGCGTACAGATACGCAGTATTTT
D gene: -
J gene: TRBJ2-3
clone size: -
V gene: TRBV18

CDR3 protein: CASSLWDPRSYNEQFF
CDR3 DNA: TGTGCCAGCAGTTTGTGGGACCCCCGCTCCTACAATGAGCAGTTCTTC
D gene: -
J gene: TRBJ2-1
clone size: -
V gene: TRBV6-6

CDR3 protein: CASGRDREPWTQYF
CDR3 DNA: TGTGCCAGCGGGCGGGACAGGGAGCCGTGGACCCAGTACTTC
D gene: TRBD1
J gene: TRBJ2-5
clone size: -
V gene: TRBV28

CDR3 protein: CASSSSEVQGYTF
CDR3 DNA: TGTGCCAGCAGTTCTAGCGAGGTGCAGGGCTACACCTTC
D gene: -
J gene: TRBJ1-2
clone size: -
V gene: TRBV6-6

CDR3 protein: CSVGIGGSYGYTF
CDR3 DNA: TGCAGCGTTGGTATTGGGGGTTCCTATGGCTACACCTTC
D gene: -
J gene: TRBJ1-2
clone size: -
V gene: TRBV29-1